A single sample gave rise to the 7 T cell receptor beta chains below, sequenced in a study of CD8+ T cells in alopecia areata. Extracted from the samples, RNA was reverse transcribed into cDNA to serve as the sequencing template. The table came from immunoSEQ multiplex PCR; TCRdb's copy has only in-frame clones and leaves some out. The data show 2,500 to 3,500 clones, with none appearing a single time. Time point here: mouse skin 3 weeks after grafting. This specimen consisted of skin, obtained at week 3. The origin of the receptors is a C3H/HeJ mouse with alopecia areata. This strain's MHC haplotype is H2-k.

By share, this clone ranks as large (0.1 to 1%). The gene names here belong to mouse. With the read ending 4 residues before the CDR3 end, the germline J gene is used to fill in that end. The rearrangement joins TRBV1 to TRBJ1-2, with TRBD1 matching 9 bases. The CDR3 is made up of 15 amino acids. From germline, CDR1 is NSQYPW and CDR2 LRSPGD (reference sequence). With V trimmed by 1 base and J by 0 bases, 0 bases remained unmatched. The covered CDR3 bases are TGCACCTGCAGTGCAGGACAGGGGGCAAACTCC. As protein: CTCSAGQGANS. The full CDR3 is CTCSAGQGANSDYTF.

This clone was detected many times. Gene names denote mouse genes. With the read ending 4 residues before the CDR3 end, the germline J gene is used to fill in that end. The gene calls are TRBV16 and TRBJ2-1; possible D gene TRBD1, 5 bases. CDR1 SGHSA and CDR2 FRNQAP come from the germline V gene. The ends were cut back, 1 base at V and 1 base at J, with 8 bases in the middle. The CDR3 sequence is 15 residues long. The CDR3 DNA, read in part, is TGTGCAAGCAGCTTAGTCCCAGGGAACTATGCT. Translation gives CASSLVPGNYA. The entire CDR3 reads CASSLVPGNYAEQFF.

This clone is medium-sized (0.01 to 0.1%) within its sample. Mouse gene names and germline throughout. The CDR3 end is not reached by the read, which stops 4 residues before it; the germline J gene fills it in. The J gene is TRBJ2-7, the V gene TRBV5; possibly TRBD1 for D (6 bases). Trimming cost V 4 bases and J 3 bases, with 13 bases left between them. The CDR3 loop spans 14 amino acids. CDR1 LGHNA and CDR2 YNLKQL come from the germline V gene (reference sequence). The CDR3 spells CASSRPGQLYEQYF. The covered CDR3 bases are TGTGCCAGCAGCCGACCGGGACAACTCTAT.

This clone was observed at least ten times. Each gene name is a mouse one. With the read ending 4 residues before the CDR3 end, the germline J gene is used to fill in that end. The chain couples TRBV19 to TRBJ2-3; 13 bases are a match to TRBD2. CDR3 length: 18 amino acids. Germline CDR1 reads FNHDT; CDR2 reads SITEND (reference sequence). V shed 0 bases and J 1 base; nucleotides not matched to a gene: 5. The CDR3 region is CASSIGTGGARGAETLYF. Partial CDR3 DNA: TGTGCCAGCAGTATAGGGACTGGGGGGGCGAGAGGTGCAGAA.

This clone came up many times. Mouse gene names apply. The CDR3 spells CASSIHSSYEQYF. Partial CDR3 DNA: TGTGCCAGCAGTATCCACAGCTCCTAT. The chain uses TRBV19 and TRBJ2-7; D remains unclear. The read finishes 4 residues shy of the CDR3 end, and the germline J gene is used to complete it. The V gene's germline CDR1 is FNHDT and CDR2 SITEND (reference sequence). This CDR3 comprises 13 residues. Trimming pared 2 bases from V and 0 bases from J, leaving 6 bases between.

This clone was counted only a few times. The genes and germline here are from mouse. The CDR3 end falls 4 residues outside the read, so it is completed with the germline J gene. The chain uses TRBV31 and TRBJ2-1; TRBD2 matches at 11 bases. Germline V gene lookup returns CDR1 GKSSPN and CDR2 SITVG. With 3 bases clipped from V and 4 bases from J, the junction kept 5 bases outside the gene matches. The CDR3 covers 15 residues. CDR3 residues: CAWSLRDWGYAEQFF. The covered CDR3 bases are TGTGCCTGGAGCCTCCGGGACTGGGGGTATGCT.

Sample share makes this clone medium-sized. Gene names and germline match the mouse. The sequence runs out 4 residues before the end of the CDR3; the remainder is reconstructed from the germline J gene. V and J are TRBV17 and TRBJ2-5; D not certain. The CDR3 spans 13 residues. Germline CDR1 MNHDT, CDR2 YYDKIL. The CDR3 is CASSRDLEDTQYF. The sequenced part of the CDR3 DNA is TGTGCTAGCAGTAGAGATCTGGAAGAC.